Each of the 26 T cell receptor beta chains below was sequenced from the same sample in a study of resident and recirculating memory T cells in vitiligo (dated by TCRdb to between 2017 and 2018). The library was built by means of the immunoSEQ multiplex PCR assay. Entries here come from immuneACCESS through TCRdb and include only in-frame sequences with V and J called. Some clones fail to appear in such tables; in the studies checked, an unresolved V gene covers under half of the shortfall, and the cause of the remainder is unknown. The sample table shows about 45,000 clones, and 92% are seen once. In total, the top ten clones hold roughly 4.3% of the sample. Sequencing was carried out using blood. Receptor source: a male donor with vitiligo.

The chain has TRBV11-2 and TRBJ2-7; D is unclear. This CDR3 region has 12 residues. The germline V gene encodes CDR1 SGHAT and CDR2 FQNNGV. V was clipped by 5 bases and J by 3 bases, with 8 bases between them. The CDR3 nucleotides are TGTGCCAGCAGCGAACAGAACTACGAGCAGTACTTC. Encoded protein: CASSEQNYEQYF.

The chain couples TRBV7-9 to TRBJ1-1; D might be TRBD1 (5 bases). The CDR3 is 14 amino acids. Germline assignment: CDR1 SEHNR and CDR2 FQNEAQ (reference sequence). V gave up 3 bases and J gave up 3 bases, with 11 bases separating them. The CDR3 nucleotides are TGTGCCAGCAGCTTTGCCAGGGCTCACACTGAAGCTTTCTTT. This codes for CASSFARAHTEAFF. The entire variable domain, with the rest obtained from reference TRBV7-9 and TRBJ1-1, is as follows: DTGVSQNPRHKITKRGQNVTFRCDPISEHNRLYWYRQTLGQGPEFLTYFQNEAQLEKSRLLSDRFSAERPKGSFSTLEIQRTEQGDSAMYLCASSFARAHTEAFFGQGTRLTVV.

CDR3 coding DNA: TGCGCCAGCAGCCAGACACTAGCGGCCCAAGAGACCCAGTACTTC. This gives the protein CASSQTLAAQETQYF. The rearrangement joins TRBV5-1 to TRBJ2-5; 8 nucleotides agree with TRBD2. The germline gives CDR1 SGHRS, CDR2 YFSETQ. This CDR3 has 15 amino acids. Unmatched junction bases numbered 6, after V lost 4 bases and J lost 1 base.

This chain uses TRBV4-3 with TRBJ1-1, with D tentatively TRBD1 (5 bases). The V end lost 1 base, the J end lost 0 bases, and 12 bases lay between the germline ends. Germline V gives CDR1 LGHNA, CDR2 YSLEER. The CDR3 totals 16 residues. The CDR3 nucleotides are TGCGCCAGCAGCCAAGTGGGGCAGAGAATGAACACTGAAGCTTTCTTT. The encoded protein is CASSQVGQRMNTEAFF.

This clone was seen once. The chain carries TRBV7-3 and TRBJ2-6; 8 bases agree with TRBD2. Trimming removed 4 bases from V and 4 bases from J; junction bases left unmatched: 3. The CDR3 is 15 amino acids. Germline V gene data show CDR1 as SGHTA and CDR2 as FQGTGA. The chain's CDR3 is CASSSGGLGANVLTF. The CDR3 DNA reads TGTGCCAGCAGCTCGGGGGGGCTCGGGGCCAACGTCCTGACTTTC.

The genes are TRBV9 and TRBJ2-4; D call uncertain. In germline, CDR1 is SGDLS, CDR2 YYNGEE. The CDR3 length is 15 residues. V was cut by 0 bases and J by 1 base, with 8 bases left in between. CDR3 DNA: TGTGCCAGCAGCGTAGGTGAAGCGGCCAAAAACATTCAGTACTTC. Amino acid sequence: CASSVGEAAKNIQYF.

V and J are TRBV6-1 and TRBJ2-7, with D possibly being TRBD1 (6 bases). The CDR3 loop spans 11 amino acids. Germline V gives CDR1 MNHNS, CDR2 SASEGT. Trimming shortened V by 6 bases and J by 11 bases, and 14 bases separated the two germline ends. The CDR3 DNA follows: TGTGCCAGCAGAGAACAGGGTCACGAGTACTTC. It codes for CASREQGHEYF.

This chain joins TRBV30 and TRBJ1-2, with a tentative D call TRBD1 (5 bases). V gave up 5 bases and J gave up 8 bases, with 15 bases separating them. Germline V gives CDR1 GTSNPN, CDR2 SVGIG (reference sequence). The CDR3 is made up of 12 amino acids. CDR3 DNA sequence: TGTGCCTGGGGCCGAGGGGCGGGAGGCTACACCTTC. It specifies CAWGRGAGGYTF.

The CDR3 is CASRINRDNEQFF. In nucleotides, the CDR3 is TGTGCCAGCAGAATTAACAGGGACAATGAGCAGTTCTTC. The chain uses TRBV6-1 and TRBJ2-1; D is possibly TRBD1 (6 bases). V lost 6 bases, J lost 5 bases, and 11 bases lay in between. The CDR3 runs to 13 residues. Germline CDR1 MNHNS, CDR2 SASEGT.

This clone is a singleton in its sample. The chain joins TRBV27 to TRBJ2-5; D gene ambiguous. The CDR3 loop spans 14 amino acids. Trimming shortened V by 6 bases and J by 5 bases, and 16 bases separated the two germline ends. Germline-derived CDR1 and CDR2 are MNHEY and SMNVEV (reference sequence). CDR3 DNA sequence: TGTGCCAGCAGACGAGGATCCCCACTGGAGACCCAGTACTTC. This sequence encodes CASRRGSPLETQYF.

Only one count was recorded for this clone. V usage is TRBV11-3 and J usage is TRBJ2-7; D perhaps matches TRBD2 (6 bases). V lost 5 bases and J lost 2, with 10 bases in between. CDR3 size: 13 residues. From germline, CDR1 is SGHNT and CDR2 YENEEA. CDR3 amino acids: CASSRGLTYEQYF. The CDR3 nucleotides are TGTGCCAGCAGCCGGGGGTTGACCTACGAGCAGTACTTC.

The chain links TRBV29-1 to TRBJ2-1; 8 nucleotides align to TRBD2. Germline CDR1 and CDR2: SQVTM and ANQGSEA. This CDR3 region has 12 residues. Losses at the gene ends were 4 bases for V and 7 bases for J; bases not matched to a gene: 3. CDR3 amino acids: CSVVTSGNEQFF. As DNA, the CDR3 is TGCAGCGTTGTCACTAGCGGAAATGAGCAGTTCTTC.

The chain joins TRBV6-4 to TRBJ2-5, with 8 bases that match TRBD2. This CDR3 is built from 16 residues. J lost 3 bases, V lost 4 bases, and 10 bases had no gene match. CDR1 MRHNA and CDR2 SNTAGT come from the germline V gene. The CDR3 region has the DNA TGTGCCAGCAGTGCTCGCCGCCCGGGGGGGAAAGAGACCCAGTACTTC. Its protein is CASSARRPGGKETQYF.

The J gene is TRBJ2-7, the V gene TRBV4-3; tentative D call: TRBD2 (6 bases). Germline V lookup: CDR1 LGHNA, CDR2 YSLEER. V was shortened by 0 bases and J by 3 bases, with 12 bases between the two germline ends. The CDR3 is 15 amino acids. In DNA form, the CDR3 reads TGCGCCAGCAGCCAAGAGGGACTGCCCGACTACGAGCAGTACTTC. The encoded protein is CASSQEGLPDYEQYF.

The chain carries TRBV4-3 and TRBJ2-1; 7 nucleotides align to TRBD1. The V segment lost 1 base and the J segment 10 bases; nucleotides outside the gene matches: 19. CDR3 length: 18 residues. CDR1 is LGHNA and CDR2 is YSLEER in the germline V gene. The chain's CDR3 is CASSQGPAPGQSNEEQFF. In nucleotides, the CDR3 is TGCGCCAGCAGCCAAGGCCCCGCACCGGGACAGAGTAATGAAGAGCAGTTCTTC.

J is TRBJ2-1 and V is TRBV6-4; 7 nucleotides line up with TRBD1. Germline V gives CDR1 MRHNA, CDR2 SNTAGT. There are 11 residues in the CDR3. Unmatched junction bases numbered 1, after V lost 6 bases and J lost 8 bases. The CDR3 protein is CASRQGYEQFF. The CDR3 bases are TGTGCCAGCAGACAGGGGTATGAGCAGTTCTTC.

The chain links TRBV18 to TRBJ2-1; weak D call: TRBD1 (6 bases). Trimming removed 5 bases at V and 8 bases at J, with 22 bases between. CDR3 length: 16 residues. Germline V gene data show CDR1 as KGHSH and CDR2 as LQKENI. This chain's CDR3 is CASSILGGQRGDEQFF. The CDR3 DNA follows: TGTGCCAGCTCAATCCTAGGGGGACAACGAGGAGATGAGCAGTTCTTC.

This clone was observed a handful of times. For the CDR3, the DNA is TGTGCCAGCAGCTTAGGAAGGGCGGACTCGGGGAAGCATCAGCCCCAGCATTTT. Translation gives CASSLGRADSGKHQPQHF. The genes are TRBV7-6 and TRBJ1-5; D remains unclear. V was pared by 1 base and J by 5 bases, with 21 bases between. Germline loops: CDR1 SGHVS, CDR2 FNYEAQ. This CDR3 has 18 residues.

The chain carries TRBV19 and TRBJ1-1; D uncertain. The germline gives CDR1 LNHDA, CDR2 SQIVND (reference sequence). The CDR3 is 15 amino acids. Trimming left V 4 bases short and J 0 bases short, with 12 bases between. CDR3: CASSTNPFVNTEAFF. The CDR3 coding sequence is TGTGCCAGTAGTACTAACCCCTTCGTGAACACTGAAGCTTTCTTT.

This clone was seen just once. The gene calls are TRBV9 and TRBJ1-3; D gene uncertain. This CDR3 is 15 amino acids long. CDR1 and CDR2 (germline): SGDLS, YYNGEE. Trimming left V 0 bases short and J 2 bases short, with 9 bases between. CDR3 in amino acids: CASSVEGATGNTIYF. The CDR3 nucleotides read TGTGCCAGCAGCGTAGAGGGAGCGACTGGAAACACCATATATTTT.

As regards this clone: An end of the junction does not agree with germline; a read error may underlie this. V gene TRBV4-1 combines with J gene TRBJ1-2; a weak D match, TRBD1 (6 bases). The CDR3 is 11 residues long. The germline V gene has CDR1 MGHRA and CDR2 YSYEKL. Here the CDR3 DNA reads TGTGCCAGCAGCCAAGGGGGGGACTACACCTTC. This codes for CASSQGGDYTF.

This rearrangement joins TRBV11-2 to TRBJ2-5; 7 nucleotides line up with TRBD1. Looked up from germline, CDR1 is SGHAT and CDR2 is FQNNGV. The CDR3 loop spans 15 amino acids. The V segment lost 7 bases and the J segment 5 bases; nucleotides outside the gene matches: 13. The CDR3 loop is CASIKGAGLGETQYF. CDR3 bases: TGTGCCAGCATCAAGGGGGCTGGACTTGGGGAGACCCAGTACTTC.

A few counts support this clone. The chain has TRBV18 and TRBJ1-2, with 10 bases lining up with TRBD1. After removal of 3 bases from V and 2 bases from J, the junction contained 3 bases not matched to a gene. This CDR3 has 15 amino acids. Germline assignment: CDR1 KGHSH and CDR2 LQKENI. CDR3: CASSPPTGGNYGYTF. The CDR3 DNA sequence: TGTGCCAGCTCACCTCCGACAGGGGGCAACTATGGCTACACCTTC.

J is TRBJ2-7 and V is TRBV18, with 7 nucleotides matching TRBD1. The trim removed 1 base at V and 6 bases at J, leaving 3 bases unmatched. This CDR3 has 13 amino acids. Germline values: CDR1 KGHSH, CDR2 LQKENI. The CDR3 sequence: CASSPRQGGEQYF. The CDR3, as DNA: TGTGCCAGCTCACCACGACAGGGCGGCGAGCAGTACTTC.

The chain couples TRBV19 to TRBJ1-1; TRBD1 matches 8 bases. Germline CDR1 LNHDA, CDR2 SQIVND (reference sequence). This CDR3 comprises 17 residues. V shed 3 bases, J shed 1 base, and the junction held 10 bases outside the gene matches. The CDR3 protein is CASSIPLRTGKNTEAFF. In DNA form, the CDR3 reads TGTGCCAGTAGTATCCCCTTAAGGACAGGGAAGAACACTGAAGCTTTCTTT.

The chain links TRBV9 to TRBJ1-4; perhaps TRBD1 as D (5 bases). Trimming left V 0 bases short and J 0 bases short, with 6 bases between. Per germline, CDR1 SGDLS and CDR2 YYNGEE. This CDR3 is built from 15 residues. CDR3 DNA sequence: TGTGCCAGCAGCGTAGGGGGCGCAACTAATGAAAAACTGTTTTTT. This translates into CASSVGGATNEKLFF.